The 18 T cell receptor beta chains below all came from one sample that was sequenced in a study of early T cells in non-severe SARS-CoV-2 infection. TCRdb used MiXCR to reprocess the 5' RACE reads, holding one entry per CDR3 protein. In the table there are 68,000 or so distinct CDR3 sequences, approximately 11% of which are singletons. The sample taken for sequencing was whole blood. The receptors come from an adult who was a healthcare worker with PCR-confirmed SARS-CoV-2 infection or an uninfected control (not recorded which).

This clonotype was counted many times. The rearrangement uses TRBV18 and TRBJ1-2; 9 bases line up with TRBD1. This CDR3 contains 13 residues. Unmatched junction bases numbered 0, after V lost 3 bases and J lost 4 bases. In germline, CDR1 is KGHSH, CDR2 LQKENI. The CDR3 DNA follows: TGTGCCAGCTCACCGGACAGGGGCTATGGCTACACCTTC. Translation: CASSPDRGYGYTF.

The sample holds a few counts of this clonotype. The CDR3 spells CAWSWGSSSNEQFF. CDR3 coding DNA: TGTGCCTGGAGTTGGGGGTCCAGTTCGAATGAGCAGTTCTTC. V usage is TRBV30 and J usage is TRBJ2-1; D is tentatively TRBD1 or TRBD2 (5 bases each). V was cut by 2 bases and J by 7 bases, with 15 bases left in between. Per germline, CDR1 GTSNPN and CDR2 SVGIG (reference sequence). The CDR3 has 14 amino acids.

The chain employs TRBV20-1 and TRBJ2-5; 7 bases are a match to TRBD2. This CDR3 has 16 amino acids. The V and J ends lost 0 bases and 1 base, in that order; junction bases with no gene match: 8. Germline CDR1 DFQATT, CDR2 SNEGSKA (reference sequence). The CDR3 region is CSARDLGGGSQETQYF. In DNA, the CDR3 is TGCAGTGCTAGAGATTTGGGCGGCGGGAGCCAAGAGACCCAGTACTTC.

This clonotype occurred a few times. CDR3 in amino acids: CASSSRGFIQYF. The CDR3 DNA sequence: TGTGCCAGCAGTTCTAGGGGGTTCATTCAGTACTTC. The chain combines TRBV12-3 or TRBV12-4 with TRBJ2-4; D might be TRBD1 (6 bases). This CDR3 spans 12 amino acids. The V end lost 4 bases, the J end lost 9 bases, and 10 bases lay between the germline ends.

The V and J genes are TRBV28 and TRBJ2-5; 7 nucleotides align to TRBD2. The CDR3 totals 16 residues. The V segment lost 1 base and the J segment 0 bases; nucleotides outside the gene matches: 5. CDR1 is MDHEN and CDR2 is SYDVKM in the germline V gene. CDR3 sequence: CASSLSRGSYQETQYF. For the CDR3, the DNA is TGTGCCAGCAGTTTATCCCGCGGGAGTTACCAAGAGACCCAGTACTTC.

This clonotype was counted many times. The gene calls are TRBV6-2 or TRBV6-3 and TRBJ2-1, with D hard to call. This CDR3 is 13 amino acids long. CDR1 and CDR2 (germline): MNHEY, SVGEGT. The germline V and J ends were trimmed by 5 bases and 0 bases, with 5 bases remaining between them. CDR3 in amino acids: CASSTRSYNEQFF. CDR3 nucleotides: TGTGCCAGCAGTACCCGCTCCTACAATGAGCAGTTCTTC.

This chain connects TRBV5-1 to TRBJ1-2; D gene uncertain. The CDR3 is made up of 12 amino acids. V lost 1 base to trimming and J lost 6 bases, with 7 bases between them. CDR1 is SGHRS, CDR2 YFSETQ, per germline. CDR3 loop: CASSLSGDGYTF. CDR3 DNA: TGCGCCAGCAGCTTGTCCGGGGATGGCTACACCTTC.

CDR3 sequence (DNA): TGTGCCAGCAGCCCAAATTGGGAGCAGTACTTC. Protein product: CASSPNWEQYF. The chain carries TRBV5-8 and TRBJ2-7, with no clear D. Trimming pared 4 bases from V and 7 bases from J, leaving 9 bases between. Germline CDR1 and CDR2: SGHTS and YDEGEE. The CDR3 covers 11 residues.

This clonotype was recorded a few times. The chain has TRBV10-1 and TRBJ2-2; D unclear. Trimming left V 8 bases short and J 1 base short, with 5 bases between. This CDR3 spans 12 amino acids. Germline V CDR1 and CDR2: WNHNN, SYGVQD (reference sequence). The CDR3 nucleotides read TGCGCCAGCGGCGTGAACACCGGGGAGCTGTTTTTT. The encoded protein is CASGVNTGELFF.

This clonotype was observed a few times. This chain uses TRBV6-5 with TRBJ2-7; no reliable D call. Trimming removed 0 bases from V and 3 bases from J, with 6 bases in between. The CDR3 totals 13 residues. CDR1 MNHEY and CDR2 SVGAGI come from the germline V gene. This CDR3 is CASSYSGYYEQYF. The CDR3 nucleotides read TGTGCCAGCAGTTACTCGGGTTACTACGAGCAGTACTTC.

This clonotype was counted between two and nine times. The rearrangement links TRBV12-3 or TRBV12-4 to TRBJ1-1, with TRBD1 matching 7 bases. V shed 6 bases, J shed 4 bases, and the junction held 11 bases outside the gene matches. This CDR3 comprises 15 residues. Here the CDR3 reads CASSQTRQGGTEAFF. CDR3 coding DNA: TGTGCCAGCAGCCAAACTCGACAGGGCGGCACTGAAGCTTTCTTT.

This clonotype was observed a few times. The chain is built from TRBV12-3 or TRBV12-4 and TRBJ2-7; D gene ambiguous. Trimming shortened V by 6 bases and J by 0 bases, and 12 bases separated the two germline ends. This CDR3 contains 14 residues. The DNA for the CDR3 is TGTGCCAGCAGCCGCGAGAGGAGCTCCTACGAGCAGTACTTC. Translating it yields CASSRERSSYEQYF.

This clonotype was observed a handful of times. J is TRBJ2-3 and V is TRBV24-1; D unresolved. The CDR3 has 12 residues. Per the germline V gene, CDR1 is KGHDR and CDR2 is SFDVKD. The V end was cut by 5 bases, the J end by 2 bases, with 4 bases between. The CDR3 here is CATSGTTDTQYF. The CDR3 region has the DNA TGTGCCACCAGTGGAACCACAGATACGCAGTATTTT.

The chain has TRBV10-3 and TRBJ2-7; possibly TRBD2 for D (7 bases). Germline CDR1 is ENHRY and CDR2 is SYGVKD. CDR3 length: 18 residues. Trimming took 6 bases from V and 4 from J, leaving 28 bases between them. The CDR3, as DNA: TGTGCCATCAGCAGTACCCTCCTCCAAGGTAGGGGGGGTTACGAGCAGTACTTC. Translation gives CAISSTLLQGRGGYEQYF.

The CDR3 region has the DNA TGCAGTGCTAGTAGCGCCTACGAGCAGTACTTC. Protein product: CSASSAYEQYF. This rearrangement joins TRBV20-1 to TRBJ2-7; TRBD2 might be the D (5 bases). Germline CDR1 and CDR2: DFQATT and SNEGSKA (reference sequence). The CDR3 length is 11 residues. V was trimmed by 3 bases and J by 2 bases, leaving 5 bases between them.

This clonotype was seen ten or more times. CDR3 region: CAWSRGTEAFF. The CDR3 coding sequence is TGTGCCTGGTCGCGAGGGACTGAAGCTTTCTTT. The V gene is TRBV30, the J gene TRBJ1-1; D remains ambiguous. CDR1 GTSNPN and CDR2 SVGIG come from the germline V gene (reference sequence). V lost 5 bases and J lost 5, with 9 bases in between. This CDR3 has 11 amino acids.

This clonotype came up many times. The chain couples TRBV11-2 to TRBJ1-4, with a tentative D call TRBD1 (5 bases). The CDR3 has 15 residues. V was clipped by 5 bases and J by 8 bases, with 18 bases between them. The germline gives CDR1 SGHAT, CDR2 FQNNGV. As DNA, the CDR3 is TGTGCCAGCAGCCCACGTGGGGGAGTGGGGGAAAAACTGTTTTTT. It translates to CASSPRGGVGEKLFF. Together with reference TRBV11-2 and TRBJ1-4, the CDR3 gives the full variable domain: EAGVAQSPRYKIIEKRQSVAFWCNPISGHATLYWYQQILGQGPKLLIQFQNNGVVDDSQLPKDRFSAERLKGVDSTLKIQPAKLEDSAVYLCASSPRGGVGEKLFFGSGTQLSVL.

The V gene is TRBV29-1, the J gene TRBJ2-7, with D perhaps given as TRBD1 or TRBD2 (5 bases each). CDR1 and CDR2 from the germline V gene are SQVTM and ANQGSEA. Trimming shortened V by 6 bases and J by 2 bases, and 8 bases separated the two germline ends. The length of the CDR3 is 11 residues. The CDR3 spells CSVGVAYEQYF. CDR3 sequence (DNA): TGCAGCGTGGGGGTAGCCTACGAGCAGTACTTC.